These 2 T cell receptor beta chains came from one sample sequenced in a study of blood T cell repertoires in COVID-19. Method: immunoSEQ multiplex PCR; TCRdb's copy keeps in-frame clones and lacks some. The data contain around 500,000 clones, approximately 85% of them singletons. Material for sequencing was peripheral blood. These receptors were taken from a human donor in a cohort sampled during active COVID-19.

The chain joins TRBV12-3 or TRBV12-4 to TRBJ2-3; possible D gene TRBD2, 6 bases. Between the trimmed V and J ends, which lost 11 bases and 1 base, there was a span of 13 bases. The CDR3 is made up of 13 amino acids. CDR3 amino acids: CALESSGTDTQYF. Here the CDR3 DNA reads TGTGCCCTCGAGTCTAGCGGCACAGATACGCAGTATTTT.

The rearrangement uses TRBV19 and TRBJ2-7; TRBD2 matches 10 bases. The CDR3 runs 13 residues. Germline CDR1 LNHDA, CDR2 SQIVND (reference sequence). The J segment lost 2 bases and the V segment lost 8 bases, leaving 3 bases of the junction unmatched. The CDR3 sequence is CASRTSGAYEQYF. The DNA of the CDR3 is TGTGCCAGTCGGACTAGCGGTGCCTACGAGCAGTACTTC.